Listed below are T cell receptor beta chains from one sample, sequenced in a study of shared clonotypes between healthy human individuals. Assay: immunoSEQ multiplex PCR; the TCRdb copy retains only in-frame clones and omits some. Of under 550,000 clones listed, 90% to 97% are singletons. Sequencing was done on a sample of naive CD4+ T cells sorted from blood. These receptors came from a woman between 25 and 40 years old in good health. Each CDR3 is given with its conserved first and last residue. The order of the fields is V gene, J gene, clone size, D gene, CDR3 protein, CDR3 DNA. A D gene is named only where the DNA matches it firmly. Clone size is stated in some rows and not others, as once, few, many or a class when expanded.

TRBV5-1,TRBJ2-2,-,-,CASSPWGNEAGELFF,TGCGCCAGCAGCCCATGGGGTAACGAGGCCGGGGAGCTGTTTTTT
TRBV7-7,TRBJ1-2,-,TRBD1,CASSAGRDSNYGYTF,TGTGCCAGCAGCGCCGGGAGGGACAGTAACTATGGCTACACCTTC
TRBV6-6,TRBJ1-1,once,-,CASSDRIEAFF,TGTGCCAGCAGCGACAGGATTGAAGCTTTCTTT
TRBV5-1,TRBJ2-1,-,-,CASSVPGSNEQFF,TGCGCCAGCAGCGTACCGGGAAGCAATGAGCAGTTCTTC
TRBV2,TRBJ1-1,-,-,CASREGRMNTEAFF,TGTGCCAGCAGGGAGGGACGGATGAACACTGAAGCTTTCTTT
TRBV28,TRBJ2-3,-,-,CASSVPPDTDTQYF,TGTGCCAGCAGTGTCCCGCCGGACACAGATACGCAGTATTTT
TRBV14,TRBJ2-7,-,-,CASSKRRGTHEQYF,TGTGCCAGCAGCAAAAGGAGAGGGACTCACGAGCAGTACTTC
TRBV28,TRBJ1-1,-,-,CASSLPIPGRSTTEAFF,TGTGCCAGCAGTTTGCCCATCCCAGGCCGAAGTACCACTGAAGCTTTCTTT
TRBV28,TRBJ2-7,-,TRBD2,CAGPYCEREEVYEQYF,TGTGCCGGACCCTATTGTGAGCGGGAAGAAGTCTACGAGCAGTACTTC
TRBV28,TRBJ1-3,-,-,CASSQGAFSGNTIYF,TGTGCCAGCAGTCAAGGGGCCTTCTCTGGAAACACCATATATTTT
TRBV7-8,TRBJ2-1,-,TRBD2,CASSLGLAGGSSYNEQFF,TGTGCCAGCAGCTTAGGTCTAGCGGGAGGCAGCTCCTACAATGAGCAGTTCTTC
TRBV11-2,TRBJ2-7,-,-,CASSGGVARSYEQYF,TGTGCCAGCAGCGGAGGGGTAGCGCGGTCCTACGAGCAGTACTTC
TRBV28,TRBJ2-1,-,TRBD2,CASSLTSGTSYNEQFF,TGTGCCAGCAGTTTGACTAGCGGGACCTCCTACAATGAGCAGTTCTTC
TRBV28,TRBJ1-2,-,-,CASSSLGRRANYGYTF,TGTGCCAGCAGTTCCCTGGGACGCCGAGCTAACTATGGCTACACCTTC
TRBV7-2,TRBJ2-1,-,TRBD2,CASSLGGSGAGLQFF,TGTGCCAGCAGCTTAGGCGGAAGCGGGGCCGGCCTACAGTTCTTC
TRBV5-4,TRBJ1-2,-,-,CASSLVSGDYGYTF,TGTGCCAGCAGCTTGGTTTCGGGGGACTATGGCTACACCTTC
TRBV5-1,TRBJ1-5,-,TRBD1,CASRTGDNQPQHF,TGCGCCAGCAGGACAGGGGATAATCAGCCCCAGCATTTT
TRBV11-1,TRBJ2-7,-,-,CASSLFVVLNAEQYF,TGTGCCAGCAGCTTATTTGTCGTACTAAACGCCGAGCAGTACTTC
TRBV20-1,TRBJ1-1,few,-,CSARANTEAFF,TGCAGTGCTAGAGCAAACACTGAAGCTTTCTTT
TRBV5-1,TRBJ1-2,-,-,CASSWGEMNYGYTF,TGCGCCAGCAGCTGGGGGGAAATGAACTATGGCTACACCTTC
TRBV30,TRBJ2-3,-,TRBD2,CAWSVRWAGVGYF,TGTGCCTGGAGTGTACGTTGGGCGGGAGTAGGGTATTTT
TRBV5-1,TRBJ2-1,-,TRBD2,CASSLELANEQFF,TGCGCCAGCAGCTTGGAACTAGCGAATGAGCAGTTCTTC
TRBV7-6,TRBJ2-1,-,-,CASNPGSRFDEQFF,TGTGCCAGCAACCCTGGTTCTAGGTTTGATGAGCAGTTCTTC
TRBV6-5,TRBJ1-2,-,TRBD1,CASSYSTGGYGYTF,TGTGCCAGCAGTTACAGCACAGGGGGCTATGGCTACACCTTC
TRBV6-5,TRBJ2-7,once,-,CASGRRTGGYEQYF,TGTGCCAGCGGGAGGCGGACCGGAGGTTACGAGCAGTACTTC
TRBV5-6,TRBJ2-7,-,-,CASSWSPLRVAPFSYEQYF,TGTGCCAGCAGCTGGTCCCCTCTTCGGGTCGCTCCCTTCTCCTACGAGCAGTACTTC
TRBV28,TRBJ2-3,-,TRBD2,CASSPRLAGHTDTQYF,TGTGCCAGCAGTCCTCGACTAGCGGGACACACAGATACGCAGTATTTT
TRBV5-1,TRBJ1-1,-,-,CASSLDLPPNTEAFF,TGCGCCAGCAGCTTAGACCTCCCCCCGAACACTGAAGCTTTCTTT
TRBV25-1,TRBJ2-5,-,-,CASSIRDQETQYF,TGTGCCAGCTCTATCAGGGATCAAGAGACCCAGTACTTC
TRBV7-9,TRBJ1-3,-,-,CASEGFSGNTIYF,TGTGCCAGCGAGGGTTTTTCTGGAAACACCATATATTTT
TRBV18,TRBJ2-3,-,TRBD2,CASSPKGLAGKDTQYF,TGTGCCAGCTCACCCAAGGGACTAGCGGGAAAAGATACGCAGTATTTT
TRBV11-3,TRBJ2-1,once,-,CASSSPFSRGNEQFF,TGTGCCAGCAGCTCCCCCTTCTCCCGGGGGAATGAGCAGTTCTTC
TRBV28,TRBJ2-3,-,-,CASSFLGQADTDTQYF,TGTGCCAGCAGTTTTCTCGGACAAGCGGACACAGATACGCAGTATTTT